Included here is one T cell receptor beta chain sequence, with context. Losses at the gene ends were 6 bases for V and 2 bases for J; bases not matched to a gene: 5. The CDR3 loop spans 14 amino acids. Germline-derived CDR1 and CDR2 are SGHRS and YFSETQ. This record comes from a study of technical replicates of blood from several donors. The table came from immunoSEQ multiplex PCR; TCRdb's copy has only in-frame clones and leaves some out. The sample holds 95,000 to 100,000 clones, under 97% seen once. The receptor comes from a human donor in good health. The sample taken for sequencing was T cells isolated from PBMCs. V is TRBV5-1 and J is TRBJ2-7; TRBD1 matches 10 bases. CDR3 sequence (DNA): TGCGCCAGCATGGACGGACAGGGGGCCTACGAGCAGTACTTC. It codes for CASMDGQGAYEQYF.